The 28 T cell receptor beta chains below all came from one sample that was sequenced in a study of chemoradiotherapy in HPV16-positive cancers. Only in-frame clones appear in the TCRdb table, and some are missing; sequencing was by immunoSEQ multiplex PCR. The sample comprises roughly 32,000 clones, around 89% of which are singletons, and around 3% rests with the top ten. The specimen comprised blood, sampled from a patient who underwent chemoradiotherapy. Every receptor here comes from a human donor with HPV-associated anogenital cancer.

CDR3 sequence: CASSLAAPRHYNEQFF. The CDR3, as DNA: TGTGCCAGCAGCTTAGCGGCTCCTCGACACTACAATGAGCAGTTCTTC. The chain carries TRBV7-9 and TRBJ2-1; unclear D gene. Germline values: CDR1 SEHNR, CDR2 FQNEAQ (reference sequence). Trimming removed 0 bases at V and 3 bases at J, with 12 bases between. There are 16 residues in the CDR3.

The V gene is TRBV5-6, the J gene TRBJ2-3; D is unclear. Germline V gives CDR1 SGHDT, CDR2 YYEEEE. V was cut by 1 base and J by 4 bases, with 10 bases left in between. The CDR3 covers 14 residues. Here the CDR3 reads CASSLRMGADTQYF. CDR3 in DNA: TGTGCCAGCAGCTTGAGGATGGGCGCAGATACGCAGTATTTT. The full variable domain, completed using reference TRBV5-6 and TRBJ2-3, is DAGVTQSPTHLIKTRGQQVTLRCSPKSGHDTVSWYQQALGQGPQFIFQYYEEEERQRGNFPDRFSGHQFPNYSSELNVNALLLGDSALYLCASSLRMGADTQYFGPGTRLTVL.

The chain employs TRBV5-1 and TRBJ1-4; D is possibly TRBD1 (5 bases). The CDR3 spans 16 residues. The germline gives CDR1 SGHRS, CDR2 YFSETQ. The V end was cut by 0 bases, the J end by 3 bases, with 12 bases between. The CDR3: CASSLEQAGPNEKLFF. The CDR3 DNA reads TGCGCCAGCAGCTTGGAACAGGCAGGGCCTAATGAAAAACTGTTTTTT.

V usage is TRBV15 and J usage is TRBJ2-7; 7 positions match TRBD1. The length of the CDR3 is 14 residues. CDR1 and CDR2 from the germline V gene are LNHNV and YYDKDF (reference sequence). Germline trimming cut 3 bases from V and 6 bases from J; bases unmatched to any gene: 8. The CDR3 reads CATSSKGAPGEQYF. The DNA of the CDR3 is TGTGCCACCAGCAGTAAGGGGGCGCCAGGCGAGCAGTACTTC.

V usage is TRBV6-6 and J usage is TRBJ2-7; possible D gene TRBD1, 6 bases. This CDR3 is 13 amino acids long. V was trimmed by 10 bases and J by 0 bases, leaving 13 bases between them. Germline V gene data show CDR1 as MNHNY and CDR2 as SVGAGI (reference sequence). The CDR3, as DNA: TGTGCCACCCGAGGGGGTAGCTCCTACGAGCAGTACTTC. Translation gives CATRGGSSYEQYF.

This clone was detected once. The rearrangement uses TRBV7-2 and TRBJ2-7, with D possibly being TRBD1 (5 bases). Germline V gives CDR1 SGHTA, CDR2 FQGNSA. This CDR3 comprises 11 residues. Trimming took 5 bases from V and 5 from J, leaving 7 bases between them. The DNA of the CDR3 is TGTGCCAGCAGCAGGGGAAACGAGCAGTACTTC. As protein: CASSRGNEQYF.

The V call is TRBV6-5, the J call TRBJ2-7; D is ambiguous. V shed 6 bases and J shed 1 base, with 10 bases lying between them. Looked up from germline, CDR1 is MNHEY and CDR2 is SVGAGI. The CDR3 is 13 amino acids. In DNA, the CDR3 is TGTGCCAGCAGGCCCGGGTCTTCCTACGAGCAGTACTTC. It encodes CASRPGSSYEQYF.

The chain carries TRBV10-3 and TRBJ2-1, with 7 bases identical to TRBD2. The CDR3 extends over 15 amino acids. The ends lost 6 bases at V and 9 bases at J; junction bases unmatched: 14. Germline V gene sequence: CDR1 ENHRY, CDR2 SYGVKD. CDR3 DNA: TGTGCCATCAGGCTTGGCGGGAGTAAAGAGGGTGAGCAGTTCTTC. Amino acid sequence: CAIRLGGSKEGEQFF.

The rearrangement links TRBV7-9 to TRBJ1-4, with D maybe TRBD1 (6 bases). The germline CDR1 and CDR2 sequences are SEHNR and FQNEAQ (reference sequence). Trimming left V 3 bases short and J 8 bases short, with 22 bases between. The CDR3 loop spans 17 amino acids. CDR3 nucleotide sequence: TGTGCCAGCAGCTTGCCCTTGGGACAAGCCTCTGGAGAAAAACTGTTTTTT. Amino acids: CASSLPLGQASGEKLFF.

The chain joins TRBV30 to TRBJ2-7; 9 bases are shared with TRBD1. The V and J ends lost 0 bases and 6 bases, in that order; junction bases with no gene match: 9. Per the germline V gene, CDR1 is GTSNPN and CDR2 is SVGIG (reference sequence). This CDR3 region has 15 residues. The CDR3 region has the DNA TGTGCCTGGAGTGTACGGGACAGGGAATCCCTCGAGCAGTACTTC. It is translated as CAWSVRDRESLEQYF.

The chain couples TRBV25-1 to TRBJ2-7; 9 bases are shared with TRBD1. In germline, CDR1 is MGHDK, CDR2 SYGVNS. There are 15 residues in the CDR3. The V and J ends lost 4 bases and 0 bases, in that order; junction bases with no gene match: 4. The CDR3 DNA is TGTGCCAGCAGTGTTGGGACAGGGTCCTCCTACGAGCAGTACTTC. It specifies CASSVGTGSSYEQYF.

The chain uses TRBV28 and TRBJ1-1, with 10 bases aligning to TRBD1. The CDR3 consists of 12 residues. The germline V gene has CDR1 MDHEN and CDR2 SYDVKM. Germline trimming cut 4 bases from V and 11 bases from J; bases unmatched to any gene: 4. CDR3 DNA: TGTGCCAGCAGTTCCGGGACAGGGGTGGCTTTCTTT. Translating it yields CASSSGTGVAFF.

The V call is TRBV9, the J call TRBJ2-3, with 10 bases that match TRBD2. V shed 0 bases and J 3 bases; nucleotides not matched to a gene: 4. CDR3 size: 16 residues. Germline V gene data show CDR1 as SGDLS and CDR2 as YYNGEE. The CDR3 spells CASSVAPSGRTDTQYF. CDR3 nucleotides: TGTGCCAGCAGCGTAGCCCCTAGCGGGAGAACAGATACGCAGTATTTT.

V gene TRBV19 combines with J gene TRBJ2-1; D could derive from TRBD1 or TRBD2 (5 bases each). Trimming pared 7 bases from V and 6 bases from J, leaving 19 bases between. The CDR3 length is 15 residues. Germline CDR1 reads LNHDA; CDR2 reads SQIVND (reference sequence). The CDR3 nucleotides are TGTGCCAGTACCACTGGGACCACCCTATCCAATGAGCAGTTCTTC. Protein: CASTTGTTLSNEQFF.

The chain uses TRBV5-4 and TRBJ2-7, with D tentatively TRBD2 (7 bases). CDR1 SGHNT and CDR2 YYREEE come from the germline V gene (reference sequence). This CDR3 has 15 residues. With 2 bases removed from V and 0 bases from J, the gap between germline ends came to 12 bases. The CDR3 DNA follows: TGTGCCAGCAGCTTTGGGGGGGCGAGCTCCTACGAGCAGTACTTC. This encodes CASSFGGASSYEQYF.

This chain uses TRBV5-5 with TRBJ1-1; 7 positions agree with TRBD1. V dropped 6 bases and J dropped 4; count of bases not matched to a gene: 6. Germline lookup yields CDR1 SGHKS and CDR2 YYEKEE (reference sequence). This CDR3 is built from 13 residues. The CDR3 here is CASTNSGGTEAFF. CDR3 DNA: TGTGCCAGCACCAATTCAGGGGGCACTGAAGCTTTCTTT.

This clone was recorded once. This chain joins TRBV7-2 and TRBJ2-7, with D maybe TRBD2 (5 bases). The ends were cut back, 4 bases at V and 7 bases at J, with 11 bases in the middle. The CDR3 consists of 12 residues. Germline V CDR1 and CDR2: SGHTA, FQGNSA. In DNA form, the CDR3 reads TGTGCCAGCAGCTCGAGACGGGAAGAGCAGTACTTC. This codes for CASSSRREEQYF.

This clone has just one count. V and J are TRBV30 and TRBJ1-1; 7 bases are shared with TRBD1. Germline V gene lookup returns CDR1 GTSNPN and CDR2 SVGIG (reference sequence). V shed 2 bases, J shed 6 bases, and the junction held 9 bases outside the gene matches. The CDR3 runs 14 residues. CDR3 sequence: CAWSPPGTASEAFF. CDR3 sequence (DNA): TGTGCCTGGAGTCCTCCCGGGACAGCTTCTGAAGCTTTCTTT.

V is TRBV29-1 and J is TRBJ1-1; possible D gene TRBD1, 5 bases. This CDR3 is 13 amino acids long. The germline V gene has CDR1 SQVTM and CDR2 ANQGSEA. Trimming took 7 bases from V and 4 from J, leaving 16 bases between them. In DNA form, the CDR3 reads TGCAGCGCCCGGGACCGTCAGGGCACTGAAGCTTTCTTT. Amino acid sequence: CSARDRQGTEAFF.

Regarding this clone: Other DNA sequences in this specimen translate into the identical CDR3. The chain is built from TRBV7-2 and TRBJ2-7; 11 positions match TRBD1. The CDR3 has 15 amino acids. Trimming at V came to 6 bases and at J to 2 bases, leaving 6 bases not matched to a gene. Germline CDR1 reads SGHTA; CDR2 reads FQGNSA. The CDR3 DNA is TGTGCCAGCAGTTCAAGGACAGGGGGCACCTACGAGCAGTACTTC. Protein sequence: CASSSRTGGTYEQYF.

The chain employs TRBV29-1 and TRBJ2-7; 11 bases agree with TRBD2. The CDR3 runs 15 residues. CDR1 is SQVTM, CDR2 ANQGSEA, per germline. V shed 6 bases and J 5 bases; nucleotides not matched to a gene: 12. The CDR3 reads CSVDLGTSGGNEQYF. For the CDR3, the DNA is TGCAGCGTCGATCTAGGGACTAGCGGAGGGAACGAGCAGTACTTC.

CDR3 nucleotide sequence: TGTGCCAGCAGCCAGACGTCATCTGGAAACACCATATATTTT. As protein: CASSQTSSGNTIYF. The V call is TRBV7-8, the J call TRBJ1-3; no firm D call. The germline V gene has CDR1 SGHVS and CDR2 FQNEAQ. The V end lost 5 bases, the J end lost 1 base, and 9 bases lay between the germline ends. CDR3 length: 14 residues.

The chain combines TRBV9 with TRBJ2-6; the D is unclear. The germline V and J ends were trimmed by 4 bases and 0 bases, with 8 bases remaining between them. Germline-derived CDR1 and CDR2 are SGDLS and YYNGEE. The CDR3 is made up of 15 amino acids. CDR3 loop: CASSRWASGANVLTF. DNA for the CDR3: TGTGCCAGCAGCCGCTGGGCCTCTGGGGCCAACGTCCTGACTTTC.

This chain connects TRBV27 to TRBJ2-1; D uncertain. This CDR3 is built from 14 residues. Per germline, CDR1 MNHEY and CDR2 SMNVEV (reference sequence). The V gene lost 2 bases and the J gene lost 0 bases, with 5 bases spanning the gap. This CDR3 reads CASSLTSSYNEQFF. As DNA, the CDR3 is TGTGCCAGCAGTTTAACATCCTCCTACAATGAGCAGTTCTTC.

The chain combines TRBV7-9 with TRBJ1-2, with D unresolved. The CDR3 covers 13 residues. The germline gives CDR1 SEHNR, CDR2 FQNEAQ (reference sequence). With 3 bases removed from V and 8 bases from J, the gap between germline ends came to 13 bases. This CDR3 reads CASSFQRAGGYTF. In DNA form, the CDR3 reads TGTGCCAGCAGCTTTCAAAGGGCGGGGGGCTACACCTTC.

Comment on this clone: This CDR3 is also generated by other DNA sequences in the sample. The DNA of the CDR3 is TGTGCCAGCAGCTTAGGATTGAGGACAGGGGGGGAAAAACTGTTTTTT. This gives the protein CASSLGLRTGGEKLFF. The gene calls are TRBV11-2 and TRBJ1-4, with TRBD1 matching over 10 bases. CDR1 is SGHAT, CDR2 FQNNGV, per germline. The CDR3 is made up of 16 amino acids. With 1 base clipped from V and 8 bases from J, the junction kept 7 bases outside the gene matches.

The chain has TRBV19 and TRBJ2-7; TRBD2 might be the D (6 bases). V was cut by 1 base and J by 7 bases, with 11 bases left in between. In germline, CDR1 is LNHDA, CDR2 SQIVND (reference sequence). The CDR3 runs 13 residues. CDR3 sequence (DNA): TGTGCCAGTAGTATAGCGCAGGCGGGAGAGCAGTACTTC. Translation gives CASSIAQAGEQYF. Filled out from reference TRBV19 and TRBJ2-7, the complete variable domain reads DGGITQSPKYLFRKEGQNVTLSCEQNLNHDAMYWYRQDPGQGLRLIYYSQIVNDFQKGDIAEGYSVSREKKESFPLTVTSAQKNPTAFYLCASSIAQAGEQYFGPGTRLTVT.

The CDR3 sequence is CASSQDMAGHGGNTIYF. The CDR3 coding sequence is TGCGCCAGCAGCCAAGATATGGCGGGACATGGTGGAAACACCATATATTTT. The chain employs TRBV4-1 and TRBJ1-3; maybe TRBD1 (6 bases). Looked up from germline, CDR1 is MGHRA and CDR2 is YSYEKL. V was trimmed by 0 bases and J by 3 bases, leaving 15 bases between them. This CDR3 is 17 amino acids long.